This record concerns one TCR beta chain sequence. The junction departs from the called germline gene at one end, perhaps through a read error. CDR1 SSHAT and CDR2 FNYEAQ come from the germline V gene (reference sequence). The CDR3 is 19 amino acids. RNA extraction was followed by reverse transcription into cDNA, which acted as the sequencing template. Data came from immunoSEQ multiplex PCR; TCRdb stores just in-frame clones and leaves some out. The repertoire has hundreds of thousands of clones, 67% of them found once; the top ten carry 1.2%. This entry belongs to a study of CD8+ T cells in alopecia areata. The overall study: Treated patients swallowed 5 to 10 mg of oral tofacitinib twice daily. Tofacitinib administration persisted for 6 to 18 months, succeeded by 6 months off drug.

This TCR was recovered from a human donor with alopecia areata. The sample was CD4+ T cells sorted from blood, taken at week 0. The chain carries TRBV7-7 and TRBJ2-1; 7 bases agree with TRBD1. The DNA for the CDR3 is TGTGCTAGCAGCCGTAGACCGTTAGTTGGGACAGATTTCTACAATGAGCAGTTCTTC. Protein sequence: CASSRRPLVGTDFYNEQFF.